These 4 T cell receptor beta chains share one sample of origin, sequenced in a study of T-cell memory formation after mild COVID-19. TCRdb processed the 5' RACE reads anew with MiXCR; each CDR3 protein has one entry. The table lists under 350,000 distinct CDR3 sequences, around 16% of them singletons. Sequenced input: PBMCs or a T cell subset sorted from them (not recorded which). These receptors all come from a man younger than 35 who had mild COVID-19 (a few samples of this study predate the infection). Cell type and time point are not known.

In this sample, this clonotype turned up a few times. J is TRBJ2-1 and V is TRBV9; D is uncertain. V was cut by 2 bases and J by 9 bases, with 6 bases left in between. The CDR3 is 11 amino acids. CDR1 is SGDLS, CDR2 YYNGEE, per germline. CDR3 bases: TGTGCCAGCAGCGTCCATGGTGAGCAGTTCTTC. The encoded protein is CASSVHGEQFF. Full variable domain (rest looked up from reference TRBV9 and TRBJ2-1): DSGVTQTPKHLITATGQRVTLRCSPRSGDLSVYWYQQSLDQGLQFLIQYYNGEERAKGNILERFSAQQFPDLHSELNLSSLELGDSALYFCASSVHGEQFFGPGTRLTVL.

The rearrangement links TRBV7-9 to TRBJ1-2, with a weak D call TRBD1 (5 bases). This CDR3 is 13 amino acids long. Between the trimmed V and J ends, which lost 6 bases and 5 bases, there was a span of 13 bases. The V gene's germline CDR1 is SEHNR and CDR2 FQNEAQ (reference sequence). The CDR3 sequence: CASRKGMVYGYTF. The CDR3 nucleotides read TGTGCCAGCAGGAAGGGGATGGTATATGGCTACACCTTC.

This clonotype came up a few times. The chain carries TRBV7-2 and TRBJ2-7; D assignment may be TRBD1 or TRBD2 (7 bases each). The V end lost 5 bases, the J end lost 3 bases, and 14 bases lay between the germline ends. Looked up from germline, CDR1 is SGHTA and CDR2 is FQGNSA. The CDR3 loop spans 14 amino acids. The CDR3 DNA is TGTGCCAGCAGCGCAGGGGGGGGGATCTACGAGCAGTACTTC. Translating gives CASSAGGGIYEQYF.

The V gene is TRBV4-1, the J gene TRBJ1-1, with D unclear. Trimming left V 1 base short and J 1 base short, with 4 bases between. CDR1 MGHRA and CDR2 YSYEKL come from the germline V gene. The CDR3 length is 13 residues. CDR3 in amino acids: CASSQVANTEAFF. The CDR3 region has the DNA TGCGCCAGCAGCCAAGTAGCGAACACTGAAGCTTTCTTT.